The clone carrying this T cell receptor beta chain has a single count. V was pared by 2 bases and J by 7 bases, with 8 bases of the junction left unmatched. CDR3 length: 16 amino acids. CDR1 and CDR2 from the germline V gene are LGHNA and YSLEER. This record belongs to a study of blood T cell repertoires in COVID-19. Data came from immunoSEQ multiplex PCR; TCRdb stores just in-frame clones and leaves some out. The table records about 210,000 clones, approximately 90% of them present only once. Sequenced: PBMCs or T cells enriched from blood (not recorded which). The chain combines TRBV4-3 with TRBJ1-6; 7 bases map to TRBD1. The clonotype originates from a woman aged 40 to 50 with acute COVID-19. CDR3: CASSQNPGTANSPLHF. In DNA, the CDR3 is TGCGCCAGCAGCCAAAACCCCGGGACAGCAAATTCACCCCTCCACTTT.